Described below is a single T cell receptor (beta chain) sequence and its context. Clones were read by immunoSEQ multiplex PCR, and TCRdb kept only the in-frame ones, dropping some. The table lists about 280,000 clones, over 75% of them singletons, with roughly 14% in the top ten. This sample stems from a study of blood T cell repertoires in COVID-19. Study details: Sources were T cells, B-cell-depleted T cells, or PBMCs; the material itself was cDNA or gDNA.

V lost 3 bases, J lost 7 bases, and 15 bases lay in between. Germline CDR1 reads SNHLY; CDR2 reads FYNNEI. The CDR3 extends over 14 amino acids. This chain uses TRBV2 with TRBJ1-2; D is unresolved. Sequencing input: peripheral blood. This TCR was recovered from a human donor in a cohort sampled during active COVID-19. The CDR3 is CASSDRRTVTGYTF. In DNA form, the CDR3 reads TGTGCCAGCAGTGACCGCCGAACAGTTACTGGCTACACCTTC.